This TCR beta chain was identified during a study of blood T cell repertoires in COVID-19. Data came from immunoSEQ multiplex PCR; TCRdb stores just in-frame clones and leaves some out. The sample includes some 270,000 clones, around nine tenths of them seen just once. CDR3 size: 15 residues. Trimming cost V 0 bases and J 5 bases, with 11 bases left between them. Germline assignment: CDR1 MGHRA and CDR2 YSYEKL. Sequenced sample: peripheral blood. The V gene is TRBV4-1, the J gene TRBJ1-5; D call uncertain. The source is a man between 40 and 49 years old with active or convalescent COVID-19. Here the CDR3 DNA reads TGCGCCAGCAGCCAAGAACCAGGAACAGATCAGCCCCAGCATTTT. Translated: CASSQEPGTDQPQHF.